The 3 T cell receptor beta chains below were found in one sample sequenced in a study of a mutant IDH1 vaccine in newly diagnosed glioma. The data were produced by immunoSEQ multiplex PCR, yet TCRdb's version contains in-frame clones alone and is incomplete. The table lists around 57,000 clones, approximately 89% of them singletons. Regarding time point: week 11, during vaccination. The study gave 300 ug of mutant IDH1 20-mer peptide per vaccine dose, with topical imiquimod. These TCRs' antigens remain unknown. Here the sequenced sample was PBMCs, taken from a glioma patient whose treatment included an IDH1 peptide vaccine. The receptors originated from a man aged 40-49 years with glioma.

J is TRBJ2-1 and V is TRBV10-3; D is uncertain. Per the germline V gene, CDR1 is ENHRY and CDR2 is SYGVKD. The V and J ends lost 11 bases and 4 bases respectively, with 15 bases between them. CDR3 length: 13 residues. CDR3 DNA: TGTGCCTCGGGCGGCGAGCTTTACAATGAGCAGTTCTTC. It yields the protein CASGGELYNEQFF.

The rearrangement links TRBV6-1 to TRBJ2-2; D not resolved. The CDR3 has 15 residues. Trimming removed 6 bases at V and 1 base at J, with 12 bases between. Germline lookup yields CDR1 MNHNS and CDR2 SASEGT. CDR3 amino acids: CASRHHPRNTGELFF. CDR3 coding DNA: TGTGCCAGCAGACACCATCCTAGGAACACCGGGGAGCTGTTTTTT.

This rearrangement joins TRBV5-4 to TRBJ2-2; the D gene is possibly TRBD2 (5 bases). Looked up from germline, CDR1 is SGHNT and CDR2 is YYREEE (reference sequence). This CDR3 has 16 residues. Trimming removed 5 bases from V and 6 bases from J, with 20 bases in between. The CDR3 bases are TGTGCCAGCAGTCGAAAAATCGGGATAGGACCCGGGGAGCTGTTTTTT. Protein: CASSRKIGIGPGELFF. Looking up the rest from reference TRBV5-4 and TRBJ2-2 gives the full variable domain: ETGVTQSPTHLIKTRGQQVTLRCSSQSGHNTVSWYQQALGQGPQFIFQYYREEENGRGNFPPRFSGLQFPNYSSELNVNALELDDSALYLCASSRKIGIGPGELFFGEGSRLTVL.